The 13 T cell receptor beta chains below were found in one sample sequenced in a study of OX40 agonist ivuxolimab in advanced cancers. Sequencing was performed with immunoSEQ multiplex PCR; in TCRdb, only in-frame clones are kept and a portion is missing. Among around 55,000 clones, 77% were seen once, and the ten largest hold 6.3%. The specimen comprised CD4+ or CD8+ T cells sorted from blood, sampled in a trial of the OX40 agonist ivuxolimab. These receptor sequences come from an adult with an advanced solid tumor such as melanoma, head and neck, liver or kidney cancer.

This clone was seen more than once but under ten times. The chain recombines TRBV7-2 with TRBJ2-7; weak D call: TRBD1 (5 bases). This CDR3 has 13 residues. V was cut by 1 base and J by 9 bases, with 13 bases left in between. Germline CDR1 and CDR2: SGHTA and FQGNSA. The CDR3 nucleotides read TGTGCCAGCAGCTTAGATTGGCAGGGTGGGCAGTACTTC. Its translation is CASSLDWQGGQYF.

This clone was counted a few times. The chain has TRBV11-3 and TRBJ1-1; tentatively, D is TRBD1 (6 bases). This CDR3 contains 13 residues. Trimming pared 8 bases from V and 2 bases from J, leaving 12 bases between. Per the germline V gene, CDR1 is SGHNT and CDR2 is YENEEA. CDR3 DNA sequence: TGTGCCAGCGGTAGACAGGCCAACACTGAAGCTTTCTTT. Translation gives CASGRQANTEAFF.

The chain joins TRBV21-1 to TRBJ1-1; the D call in the table, TRBD1, was not verified against the DNA. TRBV21-1 is a pseudogene locus. CDR3 length equals 16 residues. CDR3 region: CASLRKTGGWDTEAFF. CDR3 in DNA: TGTGCCAGCCTGAGGAAGACAGGGGGCTGGGATACTGAAGCTTTCTTT.

V gene TRBV5-1 combines with J gene TRBJ1-4; 7 nucleotides match TRBD1. Germline lookup yields CDR1 SGHRS and CDR2 YFSETQ. V shed 0 bases, J shed 3 bases, and the junction held 5 bases outside the gene matches. The CDR3 runs 16 residues. CDR3 loop: CASSLAVGTANEKLFF. As DNA, the CDR3 is TGCGCCAGCAGCTTGGCCGTTGGGACAGCTAATGAAAAACTGTTTTTT.

V usage is TRBV30 and J usage is TRBJ1-3; unclear D gene. This CDR3 is built from 14 residues. Germline assignment: CDR1 GTSNPN and CDR2 SVGIG (reference sequence). Trimming shortened V by 5 bases and J by 0 bases, and 11 bases separated the two germline ends. CDR3 protein: CAWGTGHSGNTIYF. The CDR3 DNA reads as TGTGCCTGGGGTACGGGCCACTCTGGAAACACCATATATTTT.

The V gene is TRBV21-1, the J gene TRBJ1-5. TRBV21-1 is termed a pseudogene. This CDR3 contains 15 residues. CDR3 protein: CASSKALLSNQPQHF. The CDR3 DNA reads as TGTGCCAGCAGCAAAGCCCTCCTTTCCAATCAGCCCCAGCATTTT.

The rearrangement joins TRBV10-3 to TRBJ1-1; D is undetermined. Germline CDR1 is ENHRY and CDR2 is SYGVKD. This CDR3 contains 14 residues. The V and J ends lost 5 bases and 1 base respectively, with 11 bases between them. The CDR3 region has the DNA TGTGCCATCAGTAGAAACGCCCGGAACACTGAAGCTTTCTTT. Translating gives CAISRNARNTEAFF.

The rearrangement uses TRBV5-1 and TRBJ2-5; D remains ambiguous. From germline, CDR1 is SGHRS and CDR2 YFSETQ. The CDR3 loop spans 19 amino acids. The V end lost 0 bases, the J end lost 5 bases, and 26 bases lay between the germline ends. The DNA for the CDR3 is TGCGCCAGCAGCTTGGACGTAGGGTGGGCACCCTCAGTCTCGGAGACCCAGTACTTC. This gives the protein CASSLDVGWAPSVSETQYF.

The V and J genes are TRBV7-2 and TRBJ2-6; D may be TRBD2 (6 bases). Germline V gene data show CDR1 as SGHTA and CDR2 as FQGNSA. The CDR3 has 16 amino acids. V lost 5 bases and J 0 bases, leaving 11 bases between the germline ends. The chain's CDR3 is CASSPRGGSGANVLTF. CDR3 nucleotide sequence: TGTGCCAGCAGCCCAAGGGGAGGCTCTGGGGCCAACGTCCTGACTTTC.

The chain employs TRBV2 and TRBJ2-5; 7 nucleotides line up with TRBD1. The CDR3 contains 13 residues. The germline V gene encodes CDR1 SNHLY and CDR2 FYNNEI. The J segment lost 4 bases and the V segment lost 5 bases, leaving 4 bases of the junction unmatched. The CDR3 coding sequence is TGTGCCAGCAGTAGAGGGGGCGGAGAGACCCAGTACTTC. Residues: CASSRGGGETQYF.

This chain connects TRBV16 to TRBJ1-3; no clear D gene. The germline gives CDR1 KGHSY, CDR2 FQNENV. Trimming took off 4 bases at V and 1 base at J, with 8 bases between the two ends. There are 14 residues in the CDR3. This chain's CDR3 is CASSRAGSGNTIYF. CDR3 sequence (DNA): TGTGCCAGCAGCCGCGCCGGATCTGGAAACACCATATATTTT.

The chain carries TRBV5-1 and TRBJ1-3; D is uncertain. V gave up 0 bases and J gave up 0 bases, with 4 bases separating them. The CDR3 contains 14 residues. CDR1 and CDR2 (germline): SGHRS, YFSETQ. The CDR3 loop is CASSLDVSGNTIYF. In DNA form, the CDR3 reads TGCGCCAGCAGCTTGGACGTCTCTGGAAACACCATATATTTT.

This sequence joins TRBV2 and TRBJ2-2; 12 bases align to TRBD2. The CDR3 runs 20 residues. Looked up from germline, CDR1 is SNHLY and CDR2 is FYNNEI. V lost 2 bases to trimming and J lost 4 bases; unmatched junction nucleotides: 14. The CDR3 reads CASSEIRRLAGGPGTGELFF. The CDR3 region has the DNA TGTGCCAGCAGTGAAATCCGTAGGCTAGCGGGAGGGCCGGGCACCGGGGAGCTGTTTTTT.